The T cell receptor (beta chain) under discussion was sequenced for a study of regulatory T cells in long-lasting Graves disease. CDR3 regions were amplified by Arm-PCR using iRepertoire HTBI primers to build TCR beta libraries. From the multiplex PCR reads, TCRdb called clonotypes with MiXCR, one entry per CDR3 protein. Seen here are 420,000 or so distinct CDR3 sequences, 23% observed once, and the top ten hold about a quarter. Time point reported: persistent/refractory GD, antithyroid drugs over 5 years with positive TRAb. Generation of the TCR library employed RNA extracted from PBMCs. With 5 bases removed from V and 7 bases from J, the gap between germline ends came to 23 bases. Looked up from germline, CDR1 is LNHDA and CDR2 is SQIVND (reference sequence). This CDR3 has 16 residues.

V gene TRBV19 combines with J gene TRBJ1-1; D not resolved. The source is a female donor with Graves disease. The sample was peripheral blood mononuclear cells (PBMCs), taken when the disease was refractory, from a patient treated with antithyroid drugs. CDR3 DNA sequence: TGTGCCAGTAGTCCCCAATGGGGATTTAAGACGGGTGAAGCTTTCTTT. Encoded protein: CASSPQWGFKTGEAFF.